The 20 T cell receptor beta chains reported below all come from one sample, sequenced in a study of cytomegalovirus exposure and HLA in healthy donors (TCRdb year 2017). The library was prepared using the immunoSEQ multiplex PCR assay. For the multiplex PCR, a mixture combining 60 forward primers for TCR Vbeta segments and 13 reverse primers for TCR Jbeta segments was used. The source is immuneACCESS, and TCRdb retained only in-frame sequences with V and J called. Part of the clones is not carried over; for the studies checked, unresolved V genes explain less than half of this, and the remainder is unexplained. The sample table lists 170,000 or so clones, around 72% of them with a count of one. The ten largest clones take up 3% to 3.5% of the sample. Input material: PBMCs. These receptors were collected from a woman in her forties or fifties in good health and CMV-seropositive.

This chain uses TRBV19 with TRBJ2-7, with TRBD1 matching over 8 bases. CDR1 and CDR2 from the germline V gene are LNHDA and SQIVND (reference sequence). The CDR3 covers 15 residues. V shed 4 bases and J 2 bases; nucleotides not matched to a gene: 7. As DNA, the CDR3 is TGTGCCAGTAGTAAGGTACAGGGGGGTCCCTACGAGCAGTACTTC. As protein: CASSKVQGGPYEQYF.

This clone was found once. This chain links TRBV5-1 with TRBJ1-4, with TRBD1 matching 10 bases. V gave up 3 bases and J gave up 6 bases; unmatched junction bases: 5. The germline V gene has CDR1 SGHRS and CDR2 YFSETQ. This CDR3 is built from 15 residues. CDR3 sequence: CASSSRQGADEKLFF. CDR3 nucleotide sequence: TGCGCCAGCAGCTCCAGACAGGGGGCGGATGAAAAACTGTTTTTT.

This chain uses TRBV11-3 with TRBJ2-7, with TRBD1 matching over 9 bases. The length of the CDR3 is 17 residues. From germline, CDR1 is SGHNT and CDR2 YENEEA. V was pared by 5 bases and J by 5 bases, with 16 bases of the junction left unmatched. Here the CDR3 reads CASSPETPGTGSHEQYF. The CDR3 DNA follows: TGTGCCAGCAGCCCAGAAACCCCCGGGACAGGGAGCCACGAGCAGTACTTC.

The chain is built from TRBV27 and TRBJ2-5; D might be TRBD2 (5 bases). V lost 2 bases, J lost 2 bases, and 15 bases lay in between. The CDR3 contains 16 residues. Germline-derived CDR1 and CDR2 are MNHEY and SMNVEV (reference sequence). This chain's CDR3 is CASSLGSDSLQETQYF. The CDR3 nucleotides read TGTGCCAGCAGTTTAGGTAGCGACTCACTACAAGAGACCCAGTACTTC.

This clone was detected only a few times. The genes are TRBV4-3 and TRBJ2-3; tentatively, D is TRBD2 (5 bases). CDR3 size: 18 residues. Per germline, CDR1 LGHNA and CDR2 YSLEER. The V end was cut by 0 bases, the J end by 0 bases, with 16 bases between. CDR3 DNA: TGCGCCAGCAGCCAAGACTGGTACTCAGCGGCCAGCACAGATACGCAGTATTTT. The encoded protein is CASSQDWYSAASTDTQYF.

J is TRBJ2-5 and V is TRBV6-5, with a tentative D call TRBD1 (5 bases). The CDR3 is made up of 11 amino acids. Trimming removed 7 bases from V and 4 bases from J, with 7 bases in between. Looked up from germline, CDR1 is MNHEY and CDR2 is SVGAGI. DNA for the CDR3: TGTGCCAGCACAAGGGGAGAGACCCAGTACTTC. Its protein is CASTRGETQYF.

J is TRBJ2-1 and V is TRBV6-5, with 13 bases matching TRBD2. Per germline, CDR1 MNHEY and CDR2 SVGAGI. V shed 6 bases, J shed 9 bases, and the junction held 5 bases outside the gene matches. This CDR3 region has 14 residues. The chain's CDR3 is CASRTGLAGVEQFF. The CDR3 DNA is TGTGCCAGCAGAACAGGACTAGCGGGAGTTGAGCAGTTCTTC.

This clone has a handful of counts. This chain uses TRBV15 with TRBJ1-2; D is uncertain. Germline lookup yields CDR1 LNHNV and CDR2 YYDKDF (reference sequence). Trimming cost V 1 base and J 7 bases, with 13 bases left between them. The CDR3 covers 14 residues. DNA for the CDR3: TGTGCCACCAGCAGAGGGCTCTTCCAGGCTGGCTACACCTTC. It is translated as CATSRGLFQAGYTF.

The rearrangement uses TRBV28 and TRBJ1-1; D is undetermined. This CDR3 region has 12 residues. V was trimmed by 5 bases and J by 1 base, leaving 5 bases between them. CDR1 is MDHEN, CDR2 SYDVKM, per germline. The CDR3 reads CASSPRNTEAFF. DNA for the CDR3: TGTGCCAGCAGTCCCAGGAACACTGAAGCTTTCTTT.

The chain is built from TRBV7-2 and TRBJ1-1; 8 positions match TRBD1. Germline CDR1 reads SGHTA; CDR2 reads FQGNSA. The CDR3 runs to 16 residues. Trimming removed 0 bases from V and 3 bases from J; junction bases left unmatched: 6. The CDR3, as DNA: TGTGCCAGCAGCTTAGCGCAGGGGGCGTACGACACTGAAGCTTTCTTT. Protein product: CASSLAQGAYDTEAFF.

The rearrangement links TRBV30 to TRBJ1-5; a possible D gene is TRBD1 (6 bases). The CDR3 length is 13 residues. CDR1 GTSNPN and CDR2 SVGIG come from the germline V gene (reference sequence). V was clipped by 5 bases and J by 3 bases, with 11 bases between them. CDR3 DNA sequence: TGTGCCTGGGGGGGGGCGCTCAATCAGCCCCAGCATTTT. It yields the protein CAWGGALNQPQHF.

The chain recombines TRBV27 with TRBJ1-2; D may be TRBD1 (5 bases). Trimming left V 2 bases short and J 3 bases short, with 13 bases between. The CDR3 length is 15 residues. From germline, CDR1 is MNHEY and CDR2 SMNVEV (reference sequence). This CDR3 reads CASSLLPGKYYGYTF. CDR3 in DNA: TGTGCCAGCAGTTTACTGCCAGGGAAATACTATGGCTACACCTTC.

The chain combines TRBV5-8 with TRBJ1-2; D possibly corresponds to TRBD1 (5 bases). Germline loops: CDR1 SGHTS, CDR2 YDEGEE. V lost 1 base and J lost 7, with 11 bases in between. This CDR3 is built from 13 residues. The CDR3 loop reads CASSLIQGGGYTF. CDR3 bases: TGTGCCAGCAGCTTGATCCAGGGTGGTGGCTACACCTTC.

The CDR3 spells CASKASINNEQFF. CDR3 nucleotides: TGTGCCAGCAAAGCCTCCATTAACAATGAGCAGTTCTTC. The chain employs TRBV2 and TRBJ2-1; no firm D call. Looked up from germline, CDR1 is SNHLY and CDR2 is FYNNEI. This CDR3 comprises 13 residues. V was shortened by 7 bases and J by 5 bases, with 12 bases between the two germline ends. The variable domain in full, with the rest retrieved from reference TRBV2 and TRBJ2-1, is EPEVTQTPSHQVTQMGQEVILRCVPISNHLYFYWYRQILGQKVEFLVSFYNNEISEKSEIFDDQFSVERPDGSNFTLKIRSTKLEDSAMYFCASKASINNEQFFGPGTRLTVL.

The V gene is TRBV10-1, the J gene TRBJ2-7; TRBD1 matches 10 bases. This CDR3 has 16 residues. Unmatched junction bases numbered 5, after V lost 1 base and J lost 2 bases. CDR1 is WNHNN and CDR2 is SYGVQD in the germline V gene (reference sequence). The DNA for the CDR3 is TGCGCCAGCAGTGAGTTCATAGGACAGGGGGCCTACGAGCAGTACTTC. Translation: CASSEFIGQGAYEQYF.

A remark on this clone: The sample has other DNA sequences that encode this CDR3 too. The V call is TRBV28, the J call TRBJ1-2; D call uncertain. The CDR3 sequence is 15 residues long. The V end was cut by 3 bases, the J end by 6 bases, with 17 bases between. The germline CDR1 and CDR2 sequences are MDHEN and SYDVKM. This chain's CDR3 is CASSFNRAGSNGYTF. CDR3 in DNA: TGTGCCAGCAGTTTTAATCGAGCGGGATCTAATGGCTACACCTTC.

The V and J genes are TRBV5-6 and TRBJ2-7, with D possibly being TRBD1 (6 bases). CDR3 length: 15 residues. CDR1 is SGHDT, CDR2 YYEEEE, per germline. The V end lost 3 bases, the J end lost 0 bases, and 13 bases lay between the germline ends. The DNA for the CDR3 is TGTGCCAGCAGCTCTGCTACAGGGAACTCCTACGAGCAGTACTTC. Amino acid sequence: CASSSATGNSYEQYF.

The chain carries TRBV7-9 and TRBJ2-7, with 7 bases identical to TRBD2. Unmatched junction bases numbered 6, after V lost 5 bases and J lost 2 bases. The germline CDR1 and CDR2 sequences are SEHNR and FQNEAQ (reference sequence). The CDR3 totals 14 residues. The CDR3 region is CASSASGLAYEQYF. CDR3 bases: TGTGCCAGCAGCGCTAGCGGATTGGCCTACGAGCAGTACTTC. The full variable domain, rest sourced from reference TRBV7-9 and TRBJ2-7, is DTGVSQNPRHKITKRGQNVTFRCDPISEHNRLYWYRQTLGQGPEFLTYFQNEAQLEKSRLLSDRFSAERPKGSFSTLEIQRTEQGDSAMYLCASSASGLAYEQYFGPGTRLTVT.

In its sample, this clone was seen a few times. Relative to the germline gene, one junction end is altered; a read error may explain this. The V and J genes are TRBV7-9 and TRBJ1-1, with no clear D. The CDR3 extends over 14 amino acids. Germline CDR1 reads SEHNR; CDR2 reads FQNEAQ (reference sequence). The CDR3 sequence: CSSSLENDWSEAFF. The CDR3, as DNA: TGTTCCAGCAGCTTAGAAAATGATTGGAGTGAAGCTTTCTTT.

With regard to this clone: An end of the junction differs from the germline gene, which may be a read error. The chain carries TRBV7-7 and TRBJ2-5; 7 bases fit TRBD2. The germline CDR1 and CDR2 sequences are SSHAT and FNYEAQ (reference sequence). This CDR3 is built from 12 residues. The CDR3 spells CASSLAGETQYF. DNA for the CDR3: TGTGCTAGCAGCTTAGCGGGCGAGACCCAGTACTTC.